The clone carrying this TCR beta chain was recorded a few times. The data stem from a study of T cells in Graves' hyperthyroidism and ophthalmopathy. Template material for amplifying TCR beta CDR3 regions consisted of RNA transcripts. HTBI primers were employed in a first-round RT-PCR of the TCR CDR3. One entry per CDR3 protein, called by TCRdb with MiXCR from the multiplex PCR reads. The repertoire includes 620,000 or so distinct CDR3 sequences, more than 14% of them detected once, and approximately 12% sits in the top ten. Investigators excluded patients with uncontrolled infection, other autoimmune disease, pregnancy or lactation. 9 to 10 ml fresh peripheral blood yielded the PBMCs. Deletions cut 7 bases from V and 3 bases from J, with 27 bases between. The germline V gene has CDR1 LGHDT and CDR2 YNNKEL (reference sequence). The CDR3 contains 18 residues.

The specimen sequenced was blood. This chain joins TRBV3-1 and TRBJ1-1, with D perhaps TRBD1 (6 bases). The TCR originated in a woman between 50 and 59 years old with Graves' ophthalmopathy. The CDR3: CASTIVTGNPEEHTEAFF. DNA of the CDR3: TGTGCCAGCACCATTGTTACAGGGAATCCCGAGGAACACACTGAAGCTTTCTTT. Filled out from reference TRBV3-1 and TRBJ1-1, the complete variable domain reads DTAVSQTPKYLVTQMGNDKSIKCEQNLGHDTMYWYKQDSKKFLKIMFSYNNKELIINETVPNRFSPKSPDKAHLNLHINSLELGDSAVYFCASTIVTGNPEEHTEAFFGQGTRLTVV.